This is a list of T cell receptor beta chains from one sample in a study of blood T cells in healthy people across ages. TCRdb processed the 5' RACE reads anew with MiXCR; each CDR3 protein has one entry. The table includes roughly 1.9 million distinct CDR3 sequences, about 39% detected once. The sample consisted of blood. Every receptor here comes from a human donor in good health. Both conserved end residues are part of each CDR3. A D gene is named only where the DNA matches it firmly. Only some rows state a clone size, as once, few, many or a class for expanded clones.

j_call: TRBJ1-2; v_call: TRBV7-2; d_call: NA; clone_size: few; cdr3_nt: TGTGCCAGCAGCTTAGGTGGTTCAGGAACTGGCTACACCTTC; cdr3_aa: CASSLGGSGTGYTF
j_call: TRBJ2-4; v_call: TRBV6-1; d_call: TRBD1; clone_size: few; cdr3_nt: TGTGCCAGCACGGGGACAGGGTTGAATGAGCAGTACTTC; cdr3_aa: CASTGTGLNEQYF
j_call: TRBJ2-2; v_call: TRBV5-1; d_call: TRBD1; clone_size: NA; cdr3_nt: TGCGCCAGCGGTCCGGGACAGGAAATTGCCGGGGAGCTGTTTTTT; cdr3_aa: CASGPGQEIAGELFF
j_call: TRBJ2-5; v_call: TRBV7-2; d_call: TRBD2; clone_size: NA; cdr3_nt: TGTGCCAGCAGCTTCGCAGCGGGGGCCGAGGGGGAGACCCAGTACTTC; cdr3_aa: CASSFAAGAEGETQYF
j_call: TRBJ2-5; v_call: TRBV2; d_call: NA; clone_size: few; cdr3_nt: TGTGCCAGCAGGACCGGGAGAGAGACCCAGTACTTC; cdr3_aa: CASRTGRETQYF
j_call: TRBJ2-1; v_call: TRBV20-1; d_call: NA; clone_size: NA; cdr3_nt: TGCAGTGTTACAAACGGGGACACCGGGTGCAATGAGCAGTTCTTC; cdr3_aa: CSVTNGDTGCNEQFF
j_call: TRBJ2-7; v_call: TRBV5-5; d_call: NA; clone_size: NA; cdr3_nt: TGTGCCAGCAGCTTGGTTTTTCTAGGGGAGATAGACAATGAGCAGTACTTC; cdr3_aa: CASSLVFLGEIDNEQYF
j_call: TRBJ2-7; v_call: TRBV14; d_call: TRBD1; clone_size: NA; cdr3_nt: TGTGCCAGCAGCCTCCGGACAGGTTACGTGTACGAGCAGTACTTC; cdr3_aa: CASSLRTGYVYEQYF
j_call: TRBJ1-5; v_call: TRBV7-2; d_call: NA; clone_size: NA; cdr3_nt: TGTGCCAGCAGCTCCCATCGCAATCAGCCCCAGCATTTT; cdr3_aa: CASSSHRNQPQHF
j_call: TRBJ2-1; v_call: TRBV7-3; d_call: NA; clone_size: NA; cdr3_nt: TGTGCCAGCAGCCCCTCGGGGCCGGCCTACAATGAGCAGTTCTTC; cdr3_aa: CASSPSGPAYNEQFF
j_call: TRBJ2-5; v_call: TRBV20-1; d_call: TRBD2; clone_size: few; cdr3_nt: TGCAGTGCTCAGCGGGGGGGCTGGGAGACCCAGTACTTC; cdr3_aa: CSAQRGGWETQYF
j_call: TRBJ2-6; v_call: TRBV28; d_call: NA; clone_size: NA; cdr3_nt: TGTGCCAGCAGTTTAAAGAGGGTAGACTCTGGGGCCAACGTCCTGACTTTC; cdr3_aa: CASSLKRVDSGANVLTF
j_call: TRBJ1-5; v_call: TRBV20-1; d_call: TRBD1; clone_size: few; cdr3_nt: TGCAGTGCTCCGGGACAGGGATCGGGAAATCAGCCCCAGCATTTT; cdr3_aa: CSAPGQGSGNQPQHF
j_call: TRBJ1-5; v_call: TRBV15; d_call: NA; clone_size: NA; cdr3_nt: TGTGCCACCAGCAGAGATCTATACGGGTCCCAGCATTTT; cdr3_aa: CATSRDLYGSQHF